The clone carrying this T cell receptor (beta chain) was recorded many times. No progression to ophthalmopathy during 18 months of follow-up defined stable disease. This entry is derived from a study of T cells in Graves' hyperthyroidism and ophthalmopathy. RNA transcripts yielded amplified TCR beta CDR3 regions. An initial round of RT-PCR targeting the TCR CDR3 relied on the HTBI primer set. TCRdb processed the multiplex PCR reads anew with MiXCR; each CDR3 protein has one entry. The sample includes more than 35,000 distinct CDR3 sequences, about half of them seen just once. The sequencing sample was made of peripheral blood or thyroid tissue (not recorded which). The clonotype comes from a woman aged 45 to 65 with Graves' hyperthyroidism.

Here the CDR3 DNA reads TGTGCCAGCAGGCCGGGGTGGGTCTACGAGCAGTACTTC. It translates to CASRPGWVYEQYF. This chain links TRBV27 with TRBJ2-7; D possibly corresponds to TRBD2 (5 bases). The V end lost 6 bases, the J end lost 3 bases, and 12 bases lay between the germline ends. The CDR3 has 13 amino acids. Germline CDR1 reads MNHEY; CDR2 reads SMNVEV (reference sequence).